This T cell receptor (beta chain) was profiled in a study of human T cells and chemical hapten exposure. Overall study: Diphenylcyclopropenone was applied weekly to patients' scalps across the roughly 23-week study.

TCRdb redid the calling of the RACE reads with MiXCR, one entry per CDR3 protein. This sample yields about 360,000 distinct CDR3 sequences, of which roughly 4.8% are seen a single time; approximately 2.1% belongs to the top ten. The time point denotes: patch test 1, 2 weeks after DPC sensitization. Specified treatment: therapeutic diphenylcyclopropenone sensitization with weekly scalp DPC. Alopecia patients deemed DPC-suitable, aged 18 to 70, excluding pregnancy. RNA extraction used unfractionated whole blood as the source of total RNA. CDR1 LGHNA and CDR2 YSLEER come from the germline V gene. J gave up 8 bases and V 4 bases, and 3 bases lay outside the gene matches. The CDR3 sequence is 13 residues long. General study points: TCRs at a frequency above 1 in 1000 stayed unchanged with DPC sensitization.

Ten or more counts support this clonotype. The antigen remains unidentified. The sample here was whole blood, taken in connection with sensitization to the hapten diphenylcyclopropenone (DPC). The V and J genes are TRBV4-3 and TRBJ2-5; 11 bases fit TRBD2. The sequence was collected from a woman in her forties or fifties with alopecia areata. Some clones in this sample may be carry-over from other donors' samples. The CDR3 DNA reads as TGCGCCAGCAGCCCCGGGACTAGCGGAACCCAGTACTTC. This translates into CASSPGTSGTQYF.